These 18 T cell receptor beta chains were sequenced from one sample in a study of vaccination effects on CD4 cells after COVID-19. The protocol was immunoSEQ multiplex PCR, while the TCRdb copy is restricted to in-frame clones and leaves out a portion. The table shows about 45,000 clones, with approximately 70% occurring only once. Using viral peptide pools, the ViraFEST assay grew out antigen-specific CD4+ T cells prior to sequencing. Isolating CD4+ T cells followed ten to eleven days of culture. This person's SARS-CoV-2 infection, confirmed by PCR, occurred between March and December 2020. Their antigens are not known. The sample consisted of CD4+ T cells from PBMCs cultured with a peptide pool, taken before COVID-19 vaccination. The receptors come from a human donor who had a prior SARS-CoV-2 infection.

This clone has more than one count but fewer than ten. V usage is TRBV11-2 and J usage is TRBJ1-1; D possibly corresponds to TRBD1 (6 bases). Deletions cut 5 bases from V and 8 bases from J, with 18 bases between. This CDR3 has 14 amino acids. Germline CDR1 and CDR2: SGHAT and FQNNGV. DNA for the CDR3: TGTGCCAGCAGCGTCAACAGGGATTTCTCCGAAGCTTTCTTT. It specifies CASSVNRDFSEAFF.

This clone was recorded a few times. The J gene is TRBJ1-5, the V gene TRBV27; the D gene is possibly TRBD1 (6 bases). This CDR3 spans 14 amino acids. Between the trimmed V and J ends, which lost 5 bases and 6 bases, there was a span of 14 bases. Germline loops: CDR1 MNHEY, CDR2 SMNVEV (reference sequence). DNA of the CDR3: TGTGCCAGCAGTAACTGGGGGGCGGGTCAGCCCCAGCATTTT. Translated, it gives CASSNWGAGQPQHF.

The chain recombines TRBV5-6 with TRBJ1-4; the D gene is possibly TRBD1 (5 bases). Germline CDR1 reads SGHDT; CDR2 reads YYEEEE. V lost 4 bases, J lost 7 bases, and 14 bases lay in between. The CDR3 consists of 14 residues. CDR3 DNA sequence: TGTGCCAGCAGCCGCAGGGATCTTGGTGAAAAACTGTTTTTT. It encodes CASSRRDLGEKLFF. Filled out from reference TRBV5-6 and TRBJ1-4, the complete variable domain reads DAGVTQSPTHLIKTRGQQVTLRCSPKSGHDTVSWYQQALGQGPQFIFQYYEEEERQRGNFPDRFSGHQFPNYSSELNVNALLLGDSALYLCASSRRDLGEKLFFGSGTQLSVL.

V gene TRBV9 combines with J gene TRBJ2-3, with D perhaps matching TRBD1 or TRBD2 (7 bases each). V shed 4 bases and J shed 0 bases, with 15 bases lying between them. Per the germline V gene, CDR1 is SGDLS and CDR2 is YYNGEE. The CDR3 has 16 residues. CDR3 coding DNA: TGTGCCAGCAGCTTCAGGGGGGGTGGTAGCACAGATACGCAGTATTTT. Translating gives CASSFRGGGSTDTQYF.

The V call is TRBV7-2, the J call TRBJ2-7; D gene uncertain. The germline V and J ends were trimmed by 0 bases and 4 bases, with 7 bases remaining between them. The CDR3 is 13 residues long. Looked up from germline, CDR1 is SGHTA and CDR2 is FQGNSA. The CDR3 DNA reads TGTGCCAGCAGCTTAGCGCTACGATACGAGCAGTACTTC. It translates to CASSLALRYEQYF.

This clone was counted once. This rearrangement joins TRBV3-1 (or the pseudogene TRBV3-2) to TRBJ2-7, with a tentative D call TRBD1 (6 bases). The V end lost 10 bases, the J end lost 6 bases, and 19 bases lay between the germline ends. The CDR3 loop spans 13 amino acids. CDR1 and CDR2 (germline): LGHDT, YNNKEL (reference sequence). The chain's CDR3 is CATIDRWNREQYF. Here the CDR3 DNA reads TGTGCCACTATAGACAGGTGGAATCGCGAGCAGTACTTC.

The chain employs TRBV7-9 and TRBJ2-3; a possible D gene is TRBD2 (7 bases). V lost 2 bases and J lost 4, with 13 bases in between. CDR1 is SEHNR, CDR2 FQNEAQ, per germline (reference sequence). The CDR3 loop spans 15 amino acids. The CDR3 sequence: CASSLMRGGSDTQYF. The DNA of the CDR3 is TGTGCCAGCAGCTTAATGAGGGGGGGATCAGATACGCAGTATTTT.

The chain is built from TRBV7-8 and TRBJ2-2; D is unresolved. V lost 0 bases, J lost 6 bases, and 5 bases lay in between. Germline CDR1 is SGHVS and CDR2 is FQNEAQ. The CDR3 extends over 13 amino acids. CDR3 nucleotides: TGTGCCAGCAGCTTAGCGCATTCCGGGGAGCTGTTTTTT. Translating gives CASSLAHSGELFF.

The J gene is TRBJ2-1, the V gene TRBV5-1, with D possibly being TRBD2 (6 bases). The CDR3 runs to 13 residues. V was pared by 0 bases and J by 7 bases, with 8 bases between. Germline V lookup: CDR1 SGHRS, CDR2 YFSETQ. CDR3 DNA: TGCGCCAGCAGCTTGGAGCTAGCGAATGAGCAGTTCTTC. This translates into CASSLELANEQFF.

The chain is built from TRBV4-3 and TRBJ2-2; D is perhaps TRBD1 (5 bases). CDR3 size: 15 residues. Germline V gives CDR1 LGHNA, CDR2 YSLEER. V shed 5 bases and J shed 0 bases, with 10 bases lying between them. DNA of the CDR3: TGCGCCAGCAGCGCCGGCAGGGCGAACACCGGGGAGCTGTTTTTT. Translating it yields CASSAGRANTGELFF.

V and J are TRBV6-2 or TRBV6-3 and TRBJ1-5; 9 positions agree with TRBD1. The trim removed 4 bases at V and 12 bases at J, leaving 4 bases unmatched. This CDR3 contains 12 residues. Germline V gene lookup returns CDR1 MNHEY and CDR2 SVGEGT. The CDR3 nucleotides read TGTGCCAGCAGTTCCTGGACAGGGGACCAGCATTTT. Translated: CASSSWTGDQHF.

V and J are TRBV30 and TRBJ2-1; TRBD2 matches 8 bases. Trimming removed 4 bases from V and 2 bases from J; junction bases left unmatched: 10. Germline V lookup: CDR1 GTSNPN, CDR2 SVGIG (reference sequence). This CDR3 contains 16 residues. CDR3 loop: CAWNDPGGGTYNEQFF. CDR3 sequence (DNA): TGTGCCTGGAATGACCCCGGGGGGGGGACCTACAATGAGCAGTTCTTC.

CDR3 sequence reads: CASSPRQGLNNSPLHF. The CDR3 DNA reads as TGCGCCAGCAGCCCGAGACAGGGCCTGAATAATTCACCCCTCCACTTT. V is TRBV5-1 and J is TRBJ1-6, with 7 bases identical to TRBD1. Germline V lookup: CDR1 SGHRS, CDR2 YFSETQ. V shed 4 bases and J 5 bases; nucleotides not matched to a gene: 9. The CDR3 runs to 16 residues.

J is TRBJ2-3 and V is TRBV5-4, with 13 bases fitting TRBD2. The V segment lost 4 bases and the J segment 7 bases; nucleotides outside the gene matches: 6. Germline CDR1 SGHNT, CDR2 YYREEE (reference sequence). The CDR3 loop spans 15 amino acids. The CDR3 sequence: CASSEGLAGMNTQYF. In DNA form, the CDR3 reads TGTGCCAGCAGCGAGGGACTAGCGGGGATGAATACGCAGTATTTT.

The chain employs TRBV7-9 and TRBJ2-1; D perhaps matches TRBD2 (6 bases). Germline values: CDR1 SEHNR, CDR2 FQNEAQ (reference sequence). The CDR3 spans 16 residues. Trimming stripped 1 base from V and 2 bases from J, with 12 bases between. The DNA of the CDR3 is TGTGCCAGCAGCTTAGGGGTTGGGAGGACCTACAATGAGCAGTTCTTC. Amino acids: CASSLGVGRTYNEQFF. The full variable domain, with the rest looked up from reference TRBV7-9 and TRBJ2-1, is DTGVSQNPRHKITKRGQNVTFRCDPISEHNRLYWYRQTLGQGPEFLTYFQNEAQLEKSRLLSDRFSAERPKGSFSTLEIQRTEQGDSAMYLCASSLGVGRTYNEQFFGPGTRLTVL.

The rearrangement links TRBV11-3 to TRBJ1-4; 7 bases match TRBD1. Germline V gene data show CDR1 as SGHNT and CDR2 as YENEEA. The CDR3 extends over 15 amino acids. V dropped 5 bases and J dropped 6; count of bases not matched to a gene: 9. CDR3 sequence reads: CASSPRGQQDEKLFF. CDR3 bases: TGTGCCAGCAGCCCTCGGGGACAGCAAGATGAAAAACTGTTTTTT. Full variable domain (rest looked up from reference TRBV11-3 and TRBJ1-4): EAGVVQSPRYKIIEKKQPVAFWCNPISGHNTLYWYLQNLGQGPELLIRYENEEAVDDSQLPKDRFSAERLKGVDSTLKIQPAELGDSAVYLCASSPRGQQDEKLFFGSGTQLSVL.

The chain links TRBV7-2 to TRBJ2-2; tentative D call: TRBD2 (5 bases). CDR3 size: 15 residues. V lost 2 bases, J lost 4 bases, and 11 bases lay in between. CDR1 and CDR2 (germline): SGHTA, FQGNSA. The CDR3 nucleotides are TGTGCCAGCAGCTTAACGACGGGAAGCACCGGGGAGCTGTTTTTT. It codes for CASSLTTGSTGELFF.

This clone was seen a handful of times. This chain links TRBV5-4 with TRBJ2-7; TRBD1 aligns across 9 bases. The CDR3 length is 14 residues. Trimming cost V 0 bases and J 5 bases; bases outside gene matches: 3. Germline V gene data show CDR1 as SGHNT and CDR2 as YYREEE (reference sequence). The CDR3 here is CASSLERDRDEQYF. CDR3 DNA: TGTGCCAGCAGCTTGGAAAGGGACAGGGACGAGCAGTACTTC.